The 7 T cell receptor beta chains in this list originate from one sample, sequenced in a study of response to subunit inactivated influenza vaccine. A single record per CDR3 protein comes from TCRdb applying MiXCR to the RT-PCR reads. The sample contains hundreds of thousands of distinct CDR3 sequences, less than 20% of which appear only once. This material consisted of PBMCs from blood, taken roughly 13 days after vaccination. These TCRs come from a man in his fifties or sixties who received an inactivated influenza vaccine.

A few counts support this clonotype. CDR3 in amino acids: CASSSGVGWNEQFF. CDR3 nucleotide sequence: TGTGCCAGCAGCTCCGGGGTTGGCTGGAATGAGCAGTTCTTC. This chain connects TRBV11-3 to TRBJ2-1, with D possibly matching TRBD2 (5 bases). Trimming removed 4 bases at V and 7 bases at J, with 14 bases between. This CDR3 spans 14 amino acids. Germline CDR1 and CDR2: SGHNT and YENEEA.

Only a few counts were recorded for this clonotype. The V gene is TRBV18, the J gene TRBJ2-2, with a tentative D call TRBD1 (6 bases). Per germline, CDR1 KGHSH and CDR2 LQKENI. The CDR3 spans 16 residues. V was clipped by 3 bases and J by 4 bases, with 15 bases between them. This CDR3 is CASSPLNRAITGELFF. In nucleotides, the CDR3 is TGTGCCAGCTCACCGTTAAACAGGGCAATCACCGGGGAGCTGTTTTTT.

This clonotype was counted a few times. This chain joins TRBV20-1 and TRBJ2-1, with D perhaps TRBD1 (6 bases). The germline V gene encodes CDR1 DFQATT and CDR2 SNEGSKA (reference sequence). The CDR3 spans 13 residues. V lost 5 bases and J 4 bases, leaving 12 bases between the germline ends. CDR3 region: CSASGQLYNEQFF. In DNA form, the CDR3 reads TGCAGTGCTTCCGGACAGCTATACAATGAGCAGTTCTTC.

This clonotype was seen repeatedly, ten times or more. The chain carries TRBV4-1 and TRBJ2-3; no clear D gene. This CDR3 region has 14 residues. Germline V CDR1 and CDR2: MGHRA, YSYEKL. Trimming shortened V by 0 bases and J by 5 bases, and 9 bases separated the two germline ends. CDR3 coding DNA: TGCGCCAGCAGCCAAGATCCGGGCAAAGATACGCAGTATTTT. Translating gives CASSQDPGKDTQYF.

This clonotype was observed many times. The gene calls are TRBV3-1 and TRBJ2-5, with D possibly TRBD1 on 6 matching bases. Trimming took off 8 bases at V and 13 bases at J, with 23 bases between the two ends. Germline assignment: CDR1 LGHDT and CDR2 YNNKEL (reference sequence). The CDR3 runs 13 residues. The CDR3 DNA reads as TGTGCCAGCGATCTGCCAGGGACATCCTTCCGGTACTTC. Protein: CASDLPGTSFRYF.

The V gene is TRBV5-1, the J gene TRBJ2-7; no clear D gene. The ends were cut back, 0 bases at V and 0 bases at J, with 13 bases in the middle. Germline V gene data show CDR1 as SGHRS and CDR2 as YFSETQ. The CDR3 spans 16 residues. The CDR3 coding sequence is TGCGCCAGCAGCTTGGATCCCAAAGTACCCTCCTACGAGCAGTACTTC. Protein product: CASSLDPKVPSYEQYF.

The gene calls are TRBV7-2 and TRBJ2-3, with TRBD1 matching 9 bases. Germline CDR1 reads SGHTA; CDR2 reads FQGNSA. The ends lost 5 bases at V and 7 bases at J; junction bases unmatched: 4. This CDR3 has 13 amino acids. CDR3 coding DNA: TGTGCCAGCAGCCACAGGGGGCACCATACGCAGTATTTT. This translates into CASSHRGHHTQYF.